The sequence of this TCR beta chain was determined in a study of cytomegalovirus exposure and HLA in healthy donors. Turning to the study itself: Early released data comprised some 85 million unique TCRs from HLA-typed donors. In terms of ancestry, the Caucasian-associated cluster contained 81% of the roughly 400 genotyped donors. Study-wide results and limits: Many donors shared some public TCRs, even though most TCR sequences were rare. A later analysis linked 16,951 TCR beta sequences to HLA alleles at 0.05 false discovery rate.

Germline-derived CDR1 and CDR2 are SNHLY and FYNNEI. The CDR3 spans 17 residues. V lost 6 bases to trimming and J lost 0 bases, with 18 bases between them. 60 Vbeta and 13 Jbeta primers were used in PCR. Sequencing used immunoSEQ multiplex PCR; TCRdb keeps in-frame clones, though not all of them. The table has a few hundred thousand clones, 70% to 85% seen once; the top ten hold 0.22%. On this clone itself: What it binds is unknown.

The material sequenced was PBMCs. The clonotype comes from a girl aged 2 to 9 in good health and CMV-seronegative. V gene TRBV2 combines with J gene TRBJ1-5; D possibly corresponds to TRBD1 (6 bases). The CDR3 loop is CASRNTGFRVSNQPQHF. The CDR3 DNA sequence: TGTGCCAGCAGGAATACAGGGTTTCGGGTTAGCAATCAGCCCCAGCATTTT.